These T cell receptor beta chains were read from a single sample in a study of Ad26.COV2.S vaccination and SARS-CoV-2 variants. Only in-frame clones appear in the TCRdb table, and some are missing; sequencing was by immunoSEQ multiplex PCR. The sample comprises roughly 700,000 clones, around 92% of which are singletons, and around 1.4% rests with the top ten. Specimen: peripheral blood, collected in a trial of Ad26.COV2.S vaccine versus placebo. These receptors were taken from a person between 18 and 59 years old who received the Ad26.COV2.S COVID-19 vaccine or a placebo. Each CDR3 is given with its conserved first and last residue. A D gene is named only where the DNA matches it firmly. A clone size is listed for some rows: how often the clone was seen (once, few, many), or a class if it is expanded.

>TRBV18|once|TRBJ2-7|-
CASSPGSTYEQYF
TGTGCCAGCTCACCAGGCAGTACCTACGAGCAGTACTTC
>TRBV4-1|-|TRBJ1-1|-
CASSRNTEAFF
TGCGCCAGCAGCAGGAACACTGAAGCTTTCTTT
>TRBV18|-|TRBJ1-5|TRBD1
CATQQGMNQPQHF
TGTGCCACACAACAGGGGATGAATCAGCCCCAGCATTTT
>TRBV4-3|-|TRBJ1-6|-
CASSQDEGKYSPLHF
TGCGCCAGCAGCCAAGATGAGGGGAAGTATTCACCCCTCCACTTT
>TRBV18|-|TRBJ2-5|TRBD2
CASSPGTIPETQYF
TGTGCCAGCTCACCAGGGACTATCCCAGAGACCCAGTACTTC
>TRBV4-2|-|TRBJ2-3|TRBD2
CASSQTSDTDTQYF
TGTGCCAGCAGCCAAACTAGCGACACAGATACGCAGTATTTT
>TRBV4-3|-|TRBJ1-1|TRBD1
CASSQGQGEAFF
TGCGCCAGCAGCCAAGGACAGGGTGAAGCTTTCTTT
>TRBV7-8|-|TRBJ2-3|TRBD1
CASSIAQGASDTQYF
TGTGCCAGCAGCATCGCACAGGGGGCCTCAGATACGCAGTATTTT
>TRBV18|-|TRBJ2-1|-
CASSPLANEQFF
TGTGCCAGCTCACCCCTAGCCAATGAGCAGTTCTTC
>TRBV19|-|TRBJ1-2|-
CASTPTGTNYGYTF
TGTGCCAGTACCCCCACGGGGACAAACTATGGCTACACCTTC
>TRBV14|-|TRBJ1-1|-
CASSQEWPRAEAFF
TGTGCCAGCAGCCAAGAGTGGCCTAGGGCTGAAGCTTTCTTT
>TRBV18|-|TRBJ2-3|-
CASSITGTGSTDTQYF
TGTGCCAGCTCGATTACGGGGACGGGGAGCACAGATACGCAGTATTTT
>TRBV9|-|TRBJ2-2|-
CASSTALGQGGSGELFF
TGTGCCAGCAGCACCGCCCTAGGACAGGGAGGGTCCGGGGAGCTGTTTTTT
>TRBV5-1|-|TRBJ2-7|TRBD2
CASSPGLVSHEQYF
TGCGCCAGTTCTCCGGGACTAGTTAGCCACGAGCAGTACTTC
>TRBV2|-|TRBJ1-5|TRBD1
CASRETGGNQPQHF
TGTGCCAGCAGGGAGACAGGGGGCAATCAGCCCCAGCATTTT
>TRBV7-2|-|TRBJ2-5|-
CASSLTPDSGRAQYF
TGTGCCAGCAGCTTGACGCCCGACTCGGGTCGGGCCCAGTACTTC
>TRBV4-1|-|TRBJ1-6|-
CASSQPNRGRQNSPLHF
TGCGCCAGCAGCCAGCCGAACCGGGGCAGGCAGAATTCACCCCTCCACTTT
>TRBV18|-|TRBJ2-3|TRBD1
CASSRDRGPADTQYF
TGTGCCAGCTCCCGGGACAGGGGGCCCGCGGATACGCAGTATTTT
>TRBV6-1|many|TRBJ2-7|TRBD2
CASSEAPGLAAYEQYF
TGTGCCAGCAGTGAAGCGCCGGGGCTAGCGGCCTACGAGCAGTACTTC
>TRBV30|few|TRBJ1-5|-
CAWRKDNQPQHF
TGTGCCTGGAGGAAGGACAATCAGCCCCAGCATTTT
>TRBV24-1|-|TRBJ2-3|-
CATSDGANTQYF
TGTGCCACCAGTGATGGGGCCAATACGCAGTATTTT
>TRBV7-9|once|TRBJ1-3|-
CASSLMTEGNTIYF
TGTGCCAGCAGCTTAATGACGGAGGGAAACACCATATATTTT
>TRBV18|-|TRBJ2-5|-
CASSPPIRPETQYF
TGTGCCAGCTCACCACCGATAAGGCCCGAGACCCAGTACTTC
>TRBV6-5|-|TRBJ2-7|-
CASSSPPQGSYEQYF
TGTGCCAGCAGTTCCCCCCCCCAGGGGTCCTACGAGCAGTACTTC
>TRBV5-1|-|TRBJ1-2|TRBD1
CASSPPSGGYGYTF
TGCGCCAGCAGCCCGCCTTCAGGGGGCTATGGCTACACCTTC